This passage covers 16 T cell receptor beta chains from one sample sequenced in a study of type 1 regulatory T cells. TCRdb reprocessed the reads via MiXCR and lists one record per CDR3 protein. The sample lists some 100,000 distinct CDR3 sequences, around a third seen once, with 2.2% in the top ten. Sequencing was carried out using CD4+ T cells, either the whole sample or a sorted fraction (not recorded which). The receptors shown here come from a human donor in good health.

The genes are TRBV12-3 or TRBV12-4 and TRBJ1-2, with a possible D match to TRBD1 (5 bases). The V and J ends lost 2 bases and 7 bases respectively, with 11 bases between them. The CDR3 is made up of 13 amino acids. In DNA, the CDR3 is TGTGCCAGCAGTTTATCAGGGAATCGTGGCTACACCTTC. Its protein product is CASSLSGNRGYTF.

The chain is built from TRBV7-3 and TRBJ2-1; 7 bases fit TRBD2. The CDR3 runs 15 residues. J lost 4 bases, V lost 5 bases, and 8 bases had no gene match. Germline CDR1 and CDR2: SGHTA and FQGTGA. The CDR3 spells CASSPTSEGYNEQFF. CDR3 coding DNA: TGTGCCAGCAGCCCTACTAGCGAAGGGTACAATGAGCAGTTCTTC.

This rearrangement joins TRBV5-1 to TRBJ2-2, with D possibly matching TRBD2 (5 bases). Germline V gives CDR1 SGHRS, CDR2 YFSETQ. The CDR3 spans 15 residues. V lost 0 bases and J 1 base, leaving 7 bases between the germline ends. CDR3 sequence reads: CASSLVRGNTGELFF. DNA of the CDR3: TGCGCCAGCAGCTTGGTTCGGGGGAACACCGGGGAGCTGTTTTTT.

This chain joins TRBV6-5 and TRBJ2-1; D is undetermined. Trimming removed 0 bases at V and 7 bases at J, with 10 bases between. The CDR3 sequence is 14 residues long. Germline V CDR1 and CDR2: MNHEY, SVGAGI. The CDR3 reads CASSYSVGSNEQFF. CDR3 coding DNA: TGTGCCAGCAGTTACTCGGTAGGGTCGAATGAGCAGTTCTTC.

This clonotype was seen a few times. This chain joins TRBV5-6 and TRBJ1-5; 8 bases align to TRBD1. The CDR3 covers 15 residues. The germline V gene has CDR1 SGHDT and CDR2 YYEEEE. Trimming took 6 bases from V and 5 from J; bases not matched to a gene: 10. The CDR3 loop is CASTRRGTGYQPQHF. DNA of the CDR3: TGTGCCAGCACCAGGAGAGGGACAGGATATCAGCCCCAGCATTTT.

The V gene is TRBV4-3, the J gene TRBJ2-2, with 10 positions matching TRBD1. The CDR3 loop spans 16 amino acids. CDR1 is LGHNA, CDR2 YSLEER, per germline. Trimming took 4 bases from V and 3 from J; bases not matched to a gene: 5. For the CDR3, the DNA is TGCGCCAGCAGCCGAAGGACAGGGGGTGACACCGGGGAGCTGTTTTTT. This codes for CASSRRTGGDTGELFF.

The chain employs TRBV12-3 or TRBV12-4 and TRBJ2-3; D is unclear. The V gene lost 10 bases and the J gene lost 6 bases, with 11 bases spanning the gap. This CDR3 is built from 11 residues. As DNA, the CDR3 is TGTGCCACCACTTCGTTGGATACGCAGTATTTT. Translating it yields CATTSLDTQYF.

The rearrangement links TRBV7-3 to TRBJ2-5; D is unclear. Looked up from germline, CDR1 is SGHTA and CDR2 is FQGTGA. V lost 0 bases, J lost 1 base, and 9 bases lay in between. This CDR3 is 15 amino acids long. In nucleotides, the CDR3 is TGTGCCAGCAGCTTAACGGCAGCCACCCAAGAGACCCAGTACTTC. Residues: CASSLTAATQETQYF.

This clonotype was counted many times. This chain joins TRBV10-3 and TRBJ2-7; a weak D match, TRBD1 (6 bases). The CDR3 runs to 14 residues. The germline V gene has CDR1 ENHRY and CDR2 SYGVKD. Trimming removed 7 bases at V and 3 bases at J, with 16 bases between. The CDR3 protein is CAINTGHPYYEQYF. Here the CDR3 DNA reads TGTGCCATCAACACGGGACACCCGTACTACGAGCAGTACTTC.

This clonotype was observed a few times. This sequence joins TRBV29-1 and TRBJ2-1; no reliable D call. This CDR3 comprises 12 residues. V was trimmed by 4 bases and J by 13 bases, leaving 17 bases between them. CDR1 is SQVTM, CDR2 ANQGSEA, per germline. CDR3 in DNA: TGCAGCGTTGTTCCCCTAGACAATTTTCAGTTCTTC. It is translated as CSVVPLDNFQFF.

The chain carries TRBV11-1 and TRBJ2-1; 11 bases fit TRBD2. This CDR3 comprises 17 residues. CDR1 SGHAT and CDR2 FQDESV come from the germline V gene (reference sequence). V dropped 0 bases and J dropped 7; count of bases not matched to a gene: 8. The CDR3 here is CASSLALVSGRGNEQFF. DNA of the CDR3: TGTGCCAGCAGCTTAGCCCTTGTTAGCGGGAGGGGAAATGAGCAGTTCTTC.

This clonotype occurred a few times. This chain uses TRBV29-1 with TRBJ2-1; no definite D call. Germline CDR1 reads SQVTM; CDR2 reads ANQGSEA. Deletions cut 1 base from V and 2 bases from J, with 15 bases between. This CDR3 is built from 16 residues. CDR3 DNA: TGCAGCGTTGAAGGGGGTGGGCTCCAACCCTACAATGAGCAGTTCTTC. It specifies CSVEGGGLQPYNEQFF.

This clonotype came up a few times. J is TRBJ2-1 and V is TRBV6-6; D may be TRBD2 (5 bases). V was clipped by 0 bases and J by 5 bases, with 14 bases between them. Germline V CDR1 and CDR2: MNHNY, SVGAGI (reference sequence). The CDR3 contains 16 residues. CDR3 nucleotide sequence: TGTGCCAGCAGTTACTCGAGCCGGGGTCGGGACAATGAGCAGTTCTTC. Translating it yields CASSYSSRGRDNEQFF.

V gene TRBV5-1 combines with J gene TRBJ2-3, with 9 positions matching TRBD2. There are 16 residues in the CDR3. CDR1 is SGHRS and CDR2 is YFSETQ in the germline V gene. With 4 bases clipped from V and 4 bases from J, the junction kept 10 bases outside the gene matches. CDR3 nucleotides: TGCGCCAGCAGCCGGGGGGCTAGCGGGAACGCAGATACGCAGTATTTT. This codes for CASSRGASGNADTQYF. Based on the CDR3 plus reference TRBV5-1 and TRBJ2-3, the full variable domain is KAGVTQTPRYLIKTRGQQVTLSCSPISGHRSVSWYQQTPGQGLQFLFEYFSETQRNKGNFPGRFSGRQFSNSRSEMNVSTLELGDSALYLCASSRGASGNADTQYFGPGTRLTVL.

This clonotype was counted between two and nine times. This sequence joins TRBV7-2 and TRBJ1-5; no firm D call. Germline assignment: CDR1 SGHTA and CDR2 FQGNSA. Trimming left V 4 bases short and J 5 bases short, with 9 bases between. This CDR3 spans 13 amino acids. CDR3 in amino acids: CASSWRQYQPQHF. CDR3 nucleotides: TGTGCCAGCAGCTGGAGACAATATCAGCCCCAGCATTTT.

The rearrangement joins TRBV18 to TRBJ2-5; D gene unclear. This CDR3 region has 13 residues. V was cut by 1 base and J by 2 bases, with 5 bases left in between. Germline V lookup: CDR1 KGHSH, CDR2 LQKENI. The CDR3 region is CASSPRQQETQYF. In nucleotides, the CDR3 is TGTGCCAGCTCACCACGTCAGCAAGAGACCCAGTACTTC.